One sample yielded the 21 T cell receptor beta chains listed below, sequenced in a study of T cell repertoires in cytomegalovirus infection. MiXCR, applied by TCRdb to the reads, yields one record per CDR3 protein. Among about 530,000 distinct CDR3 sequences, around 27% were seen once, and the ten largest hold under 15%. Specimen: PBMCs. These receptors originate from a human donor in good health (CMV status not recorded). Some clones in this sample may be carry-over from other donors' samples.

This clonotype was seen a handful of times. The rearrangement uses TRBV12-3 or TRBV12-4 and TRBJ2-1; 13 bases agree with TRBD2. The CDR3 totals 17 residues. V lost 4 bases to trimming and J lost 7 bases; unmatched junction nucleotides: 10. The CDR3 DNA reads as TGTGCCAGCAGTTCTCCCTGGACTAGCGGGAGCCCGAATGAGCAGTTCTTC. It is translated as CASSSPWTSGSPNEQFF.

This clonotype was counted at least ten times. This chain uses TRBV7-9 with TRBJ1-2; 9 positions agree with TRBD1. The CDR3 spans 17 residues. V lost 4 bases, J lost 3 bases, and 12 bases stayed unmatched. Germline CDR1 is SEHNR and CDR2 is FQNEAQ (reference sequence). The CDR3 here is CASSSYRDREEHYGYTF. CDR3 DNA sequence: TGTGCCAGCAGCTCGTACCGGGACAGGGAGGAGCACTATGGCTACACCTTC.

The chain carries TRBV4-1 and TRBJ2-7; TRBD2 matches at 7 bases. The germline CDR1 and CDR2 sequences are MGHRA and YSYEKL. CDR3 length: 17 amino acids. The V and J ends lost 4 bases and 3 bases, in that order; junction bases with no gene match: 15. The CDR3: CASSRYPTGRDYYEQYV. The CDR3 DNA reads TGCGCCAGCAGCCGCTACCCCACCGGACGGGACTACTACGAGCAGTACGTC.

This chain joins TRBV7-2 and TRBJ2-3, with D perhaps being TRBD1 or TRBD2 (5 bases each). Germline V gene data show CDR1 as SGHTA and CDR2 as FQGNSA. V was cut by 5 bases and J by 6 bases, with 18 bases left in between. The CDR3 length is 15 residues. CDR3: CASSPLGTTGDTQYF. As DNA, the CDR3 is TGTGCCAGCAGCCCACTAGGGACCACCGGGGATACGCAGTATTTT. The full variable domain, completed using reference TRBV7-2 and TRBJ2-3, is GAGVSQSPSNKVTEKGKDVELRCDPISGHTALYWYRQSLGQGLEFLIYFQGNSAPDKSGLPSDRFSAERTGGSVSTLTIQRTQQEDSAVYLCASSPLGTTGDTQYFGPGTRLTVL.

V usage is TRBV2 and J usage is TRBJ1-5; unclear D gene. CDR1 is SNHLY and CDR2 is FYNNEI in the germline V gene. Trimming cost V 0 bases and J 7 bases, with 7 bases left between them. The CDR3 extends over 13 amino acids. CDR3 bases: TGTGCCAGCAGTGAAGCGCGGAAGCAGCCCCAGCATTTT. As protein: CASSEARKQPQHF.

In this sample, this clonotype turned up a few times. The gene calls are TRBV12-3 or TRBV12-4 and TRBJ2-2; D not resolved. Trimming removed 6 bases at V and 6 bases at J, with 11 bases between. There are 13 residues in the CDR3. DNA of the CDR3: TGTGCCAGCAGCTACTTGCGGTCCGGGGAGCTGTTTTTT. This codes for CASSYLRSGELFF.

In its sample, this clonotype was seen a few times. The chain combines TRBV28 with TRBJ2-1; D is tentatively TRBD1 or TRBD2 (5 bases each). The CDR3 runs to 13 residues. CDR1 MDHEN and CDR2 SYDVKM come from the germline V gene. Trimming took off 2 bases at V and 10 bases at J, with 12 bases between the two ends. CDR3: CASSLLKWGEQFF. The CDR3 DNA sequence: TGTGCCAGCAGTTTACTGAAATGGGGGGAGCAGTTCTTC. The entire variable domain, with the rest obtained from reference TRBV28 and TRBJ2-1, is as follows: DVKVTQSSRYLVKRTGEKVFLECVQDMDHENMFWYRQDPGLGLRLIYFSYDVKMKEKGDIPEGYSVSREKKERFSLILESASTNQTSMYLCASSLLKWGEQFFGPGTRLTVL.

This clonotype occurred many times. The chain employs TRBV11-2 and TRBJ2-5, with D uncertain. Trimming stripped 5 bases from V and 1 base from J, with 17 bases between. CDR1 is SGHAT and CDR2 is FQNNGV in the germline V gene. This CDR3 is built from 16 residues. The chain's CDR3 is CASSLQEWGVQETQYF. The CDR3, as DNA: TGTGCCAGCAGCCTCCAGGAATGGGGTGTCCAAGAGACCCAGTACTTC.

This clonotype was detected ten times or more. The DNA for the CDR3 is TGTGCCAGCACCCTGACAGGGGCTCCCTACGAGCAGTACGTC. It translates to CASTLTGAPYEQYV. The chain carries TRBV2 and TRBJ2-7, with 8 bases matching TRBD1. Losses at the gene ends were 7 bases for V and 2 bases for J; bases not matched to a gene: 7. From germline, CDR1 is SNHLY and CDR2 FYNNEI. The CDR3 totals 14 residues.

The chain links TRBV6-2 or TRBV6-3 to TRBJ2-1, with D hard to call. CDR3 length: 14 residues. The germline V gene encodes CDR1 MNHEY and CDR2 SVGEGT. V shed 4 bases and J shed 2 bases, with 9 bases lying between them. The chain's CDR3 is CASSFSTPYNEQFF. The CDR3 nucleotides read TGTGCCAGCAGTTTTAGCACCCCCTACAATGAGCAGTTCTTC.

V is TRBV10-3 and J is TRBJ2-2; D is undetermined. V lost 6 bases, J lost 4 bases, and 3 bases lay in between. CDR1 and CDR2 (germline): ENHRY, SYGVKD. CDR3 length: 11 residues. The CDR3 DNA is TGTGCCATCAGCCTCACCGGGGAGCTGTTTTTT. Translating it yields CAISLTGELFF.

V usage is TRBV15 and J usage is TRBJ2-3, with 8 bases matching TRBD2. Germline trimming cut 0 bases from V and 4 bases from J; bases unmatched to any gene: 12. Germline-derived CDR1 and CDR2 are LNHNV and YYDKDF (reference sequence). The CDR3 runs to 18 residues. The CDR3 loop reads CATSRDVGGSGIPDTQYF. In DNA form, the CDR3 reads TGTGCCACCAGCAGAGATGTGGGTGGTAGCGGGATCCCAGATACGCAGTATTTT.

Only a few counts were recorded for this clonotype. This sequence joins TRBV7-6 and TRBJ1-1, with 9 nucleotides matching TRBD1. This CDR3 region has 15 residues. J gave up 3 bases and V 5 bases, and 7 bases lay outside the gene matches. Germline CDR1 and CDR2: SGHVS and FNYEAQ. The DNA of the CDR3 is TGTGCCAGCAGCCGCGCACAGGGGGCGTACACTGAAGCTTTCTTT. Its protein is CASSRAQGAYTEAFF.

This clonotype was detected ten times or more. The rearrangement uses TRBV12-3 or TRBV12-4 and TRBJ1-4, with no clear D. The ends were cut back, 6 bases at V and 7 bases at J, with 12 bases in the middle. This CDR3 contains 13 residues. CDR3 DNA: TGTGCCAGCAGCCTGAGGGTTGGTGAAAAACTGTTTTTT. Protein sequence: CASSLRVGEKLFF.

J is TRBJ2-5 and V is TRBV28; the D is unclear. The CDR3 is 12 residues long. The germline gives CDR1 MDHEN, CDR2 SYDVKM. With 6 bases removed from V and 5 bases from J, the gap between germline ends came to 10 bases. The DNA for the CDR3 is TGTGCCAGCAGCCATGACTTGGAGACCCAGTACTTC. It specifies CASSHDLETQYF.

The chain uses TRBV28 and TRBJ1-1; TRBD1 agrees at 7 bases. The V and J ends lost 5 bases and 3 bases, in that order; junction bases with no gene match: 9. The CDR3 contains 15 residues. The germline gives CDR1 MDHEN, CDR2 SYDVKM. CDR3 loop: CASSILQGMHTEAFF. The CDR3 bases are TGTGCCAGCAGTATACTACAGGGGATGCACACTGAAGCTTTCTTT.

CDR3 amino acids: CASSTGTSGKGYEQYF. CDR3 nucleotide sequence: TGTGCCAGCAGCACAGGGACTAGCGGGAAGGGGTACGAGCAGTACTTC. J is TRBJ2-7 and V is TRBV7-4; 13 bases map to TRBD2. CDR1 is SGHVT and CDR2 is SQSDAQ in the germline V gene. V gave up 5 bases and J gave up 4 bases; unmatched junction bases: 8. This CDR3 comprises 16 residues.

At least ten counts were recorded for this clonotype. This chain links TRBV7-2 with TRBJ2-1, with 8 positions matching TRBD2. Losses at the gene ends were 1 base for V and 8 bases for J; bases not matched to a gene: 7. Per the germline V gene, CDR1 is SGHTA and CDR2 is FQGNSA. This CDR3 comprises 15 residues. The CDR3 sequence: CASSLGGGRSDEQFF. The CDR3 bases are TGTGCCAGCAGCTTAGGGGGCGGGAGGAGTGATGAGCAGTTCTTC.

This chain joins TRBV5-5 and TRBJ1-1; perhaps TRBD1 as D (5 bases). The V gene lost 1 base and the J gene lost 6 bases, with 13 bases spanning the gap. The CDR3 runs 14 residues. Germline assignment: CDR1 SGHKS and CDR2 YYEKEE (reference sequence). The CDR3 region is CASSLIGETPEAFF. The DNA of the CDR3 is TGTGCCAGCAGCTTGATAGGGGAAACTCCTGAAGCTTTCTTT.

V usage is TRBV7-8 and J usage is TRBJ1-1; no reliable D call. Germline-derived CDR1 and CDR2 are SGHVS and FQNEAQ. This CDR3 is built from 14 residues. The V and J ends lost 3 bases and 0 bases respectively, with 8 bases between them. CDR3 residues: CASSLRAMNTEAFF. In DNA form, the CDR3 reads TGTGCCAGCAGCTTGAGAGCAATGAACACTGAAGCTTTCTTT.

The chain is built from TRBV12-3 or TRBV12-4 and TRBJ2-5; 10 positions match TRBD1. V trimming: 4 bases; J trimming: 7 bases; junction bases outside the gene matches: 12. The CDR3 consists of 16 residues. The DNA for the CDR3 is TGTGCCAGCAGTTCTTTGACAGGGGGCGCAGAGGGGACCCAGTACTTC. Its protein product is CASSSLTGGAEGTQYF.